A selection of T cell receptor beta chains follows, all from one sample in a study of PD-1 blockade in classical Hodgkin lymphoma. Profiled with immunoSEQ multiplex PCR; TCRdb holds only in-frame clones, not every one. This sample has 20,000 to 30,000 clones, with approximately 80% found just once. Sequencing was performed on peripheral blood mononuclear cells (PBMCs), taken before the second cycle of nivolumab. These receptors were collected from a human donor with classical Hodgkin lymphoma. Each CDR3 is given with its conserved first and last residue. D genes are given only for firm matches. For some rows the clone size is stated as once, few or many, or as a class when expanded; others skip it.

v_call: TRBV15
clone_size: once
j_call: TRBJ2-7
d_call: TRBD1
cdr3_nt: TGTGCCACCAGCCGGGACAGGTCCTACGAGCAGTACTTC
cdr3_aa: CATSRDRSYEQYF

v_call: TRBV5-4
clone_size: few
j_call: TRBJ2-1
d_call: TRBD2
cdr3_nt: TGTGCCAGCAGCTCTTCTAGCGGGAGGCCTAGCTCCTACAATGAGCAGTTCTTC
cdr3_aa: CASSSSSGRPSSYNEQFF

v_call: TRBV30
clone_size: once
j_call: TRBJ1-3
d_call: NA
cdr3_nt: TGTGCCTGGAGCTTACAGGCCAGGGCCACCATATATTTT
cdr3_aa: CAWSLQARATIYF

v_call: TRBV29-1
clone_size: NA
j_call: TRBJ2-1
d_call: TRBD2
cdr3_nt: TGCAGCGTTAGCGGGGGGGCCGGGTATGAGCAGTTCTTC
cdr3_aa: CSVSGGAGYEQFF

v_call: TRBV5-1
clone_size: NA
j_call: TRBJ2-5
d_call: NA
cdr3_nt: TGCGCCAGCAGACCTGGACCGCTGACACAAGAGACCCAGTACTTC
cdr3_aa: CASRPGPLTQETQYF

v_call: TRBV2
clone_size: few
j_call: TRBJ2-2
d_call: NA
cdr3_nt: TGTGCCAGCAGTGCCCCTACTGGGGAGCTGTTTTTT
cdr3_aa: CASSAPTGELFF

v_call: TRBV2
clone_size: once
j_call: TRBJ1-1
d_call: NA
cdr3_nt: TGTGCCAGCAGTGATAATTCTCCGGCCATAGAAGCTTTCTTT
cdr3_aa: CASSDNSPAIEAFF

v_call: TRBV2
clone_size: NA
j_call: TRBJ1-5
d_call: TRBD1
cdr3_nt: TGTGCCAGCAGAATGACAGGGTTGGGCAATCAGCCCCAGCATTTT
cdr3_aa: CASRMTGLGNQPQHF

v_call: TRBV15
clone_size: NA
j_call: TRBJ1-4
d_call: TRBD1
cdr3_nt: TGTGCCACCAGCAGATTTCGGGGACAGTATAGTGTTCGTGTTGGAAAACTGTTTTTT
cdr3_aa: CATSRFRGQYSVRVGKLFF

v_call: TRBV5-1
clone_size: NA
j_call: TRBJ2-7
d_call: TRBD1
cdr3_nt: TGCGCCAGCAGGGACAGGGGGTACGAGCAGTACTTC
cdr3_aa: CASRDRGYEQYF

v_call: TRBV2
clone_size: NA
j_call: TRBJ2-1
d_call: TRBD1
cdr3_nt: TGTGCCAGCAGCCGGGACAGCTACAATGAGCAGTTCTTC
cdr3_aa: CASSRDSYNEQFF

v_call: TRBV7-2
clone_size: NA
j_call: TRBJ2-3
d_call: NA
cdr3_nt: TGTGCCAGCAGCTATAGTACAGATACGCAGTATTTT
cdr3_aa: CASSYSTDTQYF

v_call: TRBV5-5
clone_size: NA
j_call: TRBJ1-1
d_call: NA
cdr3_nt: TGTGCCAGCAGCTTTTGGACGGATTCGCCCTCCGGGTCTGAAGCTTTCTTT
cdr3_aa: CASSFWTDSPSGSEAFF

v_call: TRBV9
clone_size: NA
j_call: TRBJ2-5
d_call: NA
cdr3_nt: TGTGCCAGCAGCGTAGCTCACAACAGCCAAGAGACCCAGTACTTC
cdr3_aa: CASSVAHNSQETQYF

v_call: TRBV29-1
clone_size: few
j_call: TRBJ1-2
d_call: NA
cdr3_nt: TGCAGCGCTGGAAGGGAAGGGACCTATGGCTACACCTTC
cdr3_aa: CSAGREGTYGYTF

v_call: TRBV19
clone_size: NA
j_call: TRBJ1-5
d_call: TRBD1
cdr3_nt: TGTGCCAGTAGCTCGACAGGGGGCGATCAGCCCCAGCATTTT
cdr3_aa: CASSSTGGDQPQHF

v_call: TRBV7-3
clone_size: NA
j_call: TRBJ2-1
d_call: TRBD2
cdr3_nt: TGTGCCAGCAGCTTAAAGGTGACTAGCGCCTACAATGAGCAGTTCTTC
cdr3_aa: CASSLKVTSAYNEQFF

v_call: TRBV28
clone_size: NA
j_call: TRBJ1-1
d_call: NA
cdr3_nt: TGTGCCAGCAGTTTTAGCGCCAGGCGGGCCACTGAAGCTTTCTTT
cdr3_aa: CASSFSARRATEAFF

v_call: TRBV5-1
clone_size: NA
j_call: TRBJ1-6
d_call: NA
cdr3_nt: TGCGCCAGCAGCTTGGTGGGGAATGCAGATTCACCCCTCCACTTT
cdr3_aa: CASSLVGNADSPLHF

v_call: TRBV6-4
clone_size: NA
j_call: TRBJ2-1
d_call: TRBD1
cdr3_nt: TGTGCCAGCAGTGACTCTGCCGGGACAGGGAAAAAGGATGAGCAGTTCTTC
cdr3_aa: CASSDSAGTGKKDEQFF

v_call: TRBV6-5
clone_size: NA
j_call: TRBJ1-2
d_call: TRBD1
cdr3_nt: TGTGCCAGCAGTTTGACCGGGACAGGGACCCTCTTACGCTACACCTTC
cdr3_aa: CASSLTGTGTLLRYTF

v_call: TRBV27
clone_size: medium-sized
j_call: TRBJ1-3
d_call: NA
cdr3_nt: TGTGCCAGCAGTTTATCGGGGAGCTCTGGAAACACCATATATTTT
cdr3_aa: CASSLSGSSGNTIYF

v_call: TRBV7-9
clone_size: few
j_call: TRBJ1-2
d_call: NA
cdr3_nt: TGTGCCAGCAAAAAGGCCGACAGTCTATATGGCTACACCTTC
cdr3_aa: CASKKADSLYGYTF

v_call: TRBV5-1
clone_size: NA
j_call: TRBJ2-7
d_call: NA
cdr3_nt: TGCGCCAGCAGCTTGTCCGGAGAATACTACGAGCAGTACTTC
cdr3_aa: CASSLSGEYYEQYF

v_call: TRBV11-3
clone_size: NA
j_call: TRBJ2-1
d_call: NA
cdr3_nt: TGTGCCAGCAGCTTAGCCGACGATTATGAGCAGTTCTTC
cdr3_aa: CASSLADDYEQFF

v_call: TRBV10-3
clone_size: once
j_call: TRBJ2-1
d_call: TRBD2
cdr3_nt: TGTGCCATCAGTGAGGGGGGGGCATTAGCGGGAGGGTCCTACAATGAGCAGTTCTTC
cdr3_aa: CAISEGGALAGGSYNEQFF

v_call: TRBV30
clone_size: NA
j_call: TRBJ2-3
d_call: NA
cdr3_nt: TGTGCCTGGGTACAGCAAAGCACAGATACGCAGTATTTT
cdr3_aa: CAWVQQSTDTQYF

v_call: TRBV12-5
clone_size: NA
j_call: TRBJ2-1
d_call: NA
cdr3_nt: TGTGCTAGTGGGCTTGGGGGCATGGACAATGAGCAGTTCTTC
cdr3_aa: CASGLGGMDNEQFF

v_call: TRBV29-1
clone_size: NA
j_call: TRBJ2-2
d_call: NA
cdr3_nt: TGCAGCGTTGATTGGGGGAACACCGGGGAGCTGTTTTTT
cdr3_aa: CSVDWGNTGELFF

v_call: TRBV7-8
clone_size: NA
j_call: TRBJ2-5
d_call: NA
cdr3_nt: TGTGCCAGCAGGGACCCTCGTAAGGGGAGAGAGACCCAGTACTTC
cdr3_aa: CASRDPRKGRETQYF

v_call: TRBV14
clone_size: NA
j_call: TRBJ2-7
d_call: NA
cdr3_nt: TGTGCCAGCAGCCCACCAGTCTCCTACGAGCAGTACTTC
cdr3_aa: CASSPPVSYEQYF

v_call: TRBV6-1
clone_size: NA
j_call: TRBJ2-6
d_call: NA
cdr3_nt: TGTGCCAGCACCGGACAGAACTCTGGGGCCAACGTCCTGACTTTC
cdr3_aa: CASTGQNSGANVLTF

v_call: TRBV11-2
clone_size: few
j_call: TRBJ1-2
d_call: NA
cdr3_nt: TGTGCCAGCAGCTTAGGGGGCAGGAGCTATGGCTACACCTTC
cdr3_aa: CASSLGGRSYGYTF

v_call: TRBV5-6
clone_size: NA
j_call: TRBJ1-4
d_call: NA
cdr3_nt: TGTGCCAGCAGCTTGAATTTAGTAGTCCATGAAAAACTGTTTTTT
cdr3_aa: CASSLNLVVHEKLFF

v_call: TRBV10-1
clone_size: NA
j_call: TRBJ2-2
d_call: NA
cdr3_nt: TGCGCCAGCAGTGTGAGGACAAAAGGACGAACCGGGGAGCTGTTTTTT
cdr3_aa: CASSVRTKGRTGELFF

v_call: TRBV7-9
clone_size: NA
j_call: TRBJ2-7
d_call: NA
cdr3_nt: TGTGCCAGCAGCTTAAATCACGCCTCCTACGAGCAGTACTTC
cdr3_aa: CASSLNHASYEQYF

v_call: TRBV7-2
clone_size: NA
j_call: TRBJ1-2
d_call: NA
cdr3_nt: TGTGCCAGCAGCACGGACAGTAACTATGGCTACACCTTC
cdr3_aa: CASSTDSNYGYTF

v_call: TRBV27
clone_size: NA
j_call: TRBJ2-6
d_call: NA
cdr3_nt: TGTGCCAGCAGTTCTGATGGGGCCAACGTCCTGACTTTC
cdr3_aa: CASSSDGANVLTF

v_call: TRBV6-1
clone_size: NA
j_call: TRBJ2-2
d_call: NA
cdr3_nt: TGTGCCAGCAGTGAATTGTTGGACGCCGGGGAGCTGTTTTTT
cdr3_aa: CASSELLDAGELFF

v_call: TRBV5-6
clone_size: NA
j_call: TRBJ2-1
d_call: TRBD1
cdr3_nt: TGTGCCAGCAGGTCGGGGACAGGGACGAACCATGAGCAGTTCTTC
cdr3_aa: CASRSGTGTNHEQFF

v_call: TRBV28
clone_size: NA
j_call: TRBJ2-3
d_call: NA
cdr3_nt: TGTGCCAGCAGTAGGGGGTGGCCAGATACGCAGTATTTT
cdr3_aa: CASSRGWPDTQYF

v_call: TRBV11-3
clone_size: NA
j_call: TRBJ2-5
d_call: TRBD1
cdr3_nt: TGTGCCAGCAGCTTATTGACAGGGGGCGGCGAGACCCAGTACTTC
cdr3_aa: CASSLLTGGGETQYF

v_call: TRBV28
clone_size: NA
j_call: TRBJ1-2
d_call: NA
cdr3_nt: TGTGCCAGCAGTGAGGGCGGCAGGAGAGATAATGGCTACACCTTC
cdr3_aa: CASSEGGRRDNGYTF

v_call: TRBV27
clone_size: NA
j_call: TRBJ2-3
d_call: NA
cdr3_nt: TGTGCCAGCAGTTTATGGGAGGCAGATACGCAGTATTTT
cdr3_aa: CASSLWEADTQYF

v_call: TRBV10-3
clone_size: NA
j_call: TRBJ2-7
d_call: TRBD1
cdr3_nt: TGTGCCATCAGCTTCCGGGACAGACCATACGAGCAGTACTTC
cdr3_aa: CAISFRDRPYEQYF

v_call: TRBV15
clone_size: NA
j_call: TRBJ1-2
d_call: NA
cdr3_nt: TGTGCCACCAGCAGAGACAGGGGAGATGGCTACACCTTC
cdr3_aa: CATSRDRGDGYTF

v_call: TRBV9
clone_size: few
j_call: TRBJ2-1
d_call: NA
cdr3_nt: TGTGCCAGCAGCGTAGGCGGGTCGAGCTCCTACAATGAGCAGTTCTTC
cdr3_aa: CASSVGGSSSYNEQFF

v_call: TRBV7-2
clone_size: NA
j_call: TRBJ1-2
d_call: NA
cdr3_nt: TGTGCCAGCAGCCCATCCTTTGGGGGCAACTATGGCTACACCTTC
cdr3_aa: CASSPSFGGNYGYTF

v_call: TRBV6-1
clone_size: few
j_call: TRBJ1-5
d_call: NA
cdr3_nt: TGTGCCAGCAGTCCCCGGTCAGGGGGCAATCAGCCCCAGCATTTT
cdr3_aa: CASSPRSGGNQPQHF

v_call: TRBV19
clone_size: NA
j_call: TRBJ2-1
d_call: TRBD2
cdr3_nt: TGTGCCAGTAGTGTCGCGGGAGGGATGGTCAATGAGCAGTTCTTC
cdr3_aa: CASSVAGGMVNEQFF

v_call: TRBV5-1
clone_size: once
j_call: TRBJ1-2
d_call: NA
cdr3_nt: TGCGCCAGCAGCTTGGGAACTGGGCCCTATGGCTACACCTTC
cdr3_aa: CASSLGTGPYGYTF

v_call: TRBV5-8
clone_size: NA
j_call: TRBJ1-1
d_call: NA
cdr3_nt: TGTGCCAGCAGCTTACCGGGACGCGGGGTTTCCGGGCCTGAAGCTTTCTTT
cdr3_aa: CASSLPGRGVSGPEAFF

v_call: TRBV11-3
clone_size: NA
j_call: TRBJ2-7
d_call: TRBD2
cdr3_nt: TGTGCCAGCAGCCCCTGGACTAGCGGGGCCTACGAGCAGTACTTC
cdr3_aa: CASSPWTSGAYEQYF

v_call: TRBV27
clone_size: NA
j_call: TRBJ1-2
d_call: TRBD1
cdr3_nt: TGTGCCAGCAGACAGGGGTTAGGTGGCTACACCTTC
cdr3_aa: CASRQGLGGYTF

v_call: TRBV23-1
clone_size: NA
j_call: TRBJ2-1
d_call: NA
cdr3_nt: TGCGCCAGCAGTGTGCGCTCGTCTCCTGAGCAGTTCTTC
cdr3_aa: CASSVRSSPEQFF